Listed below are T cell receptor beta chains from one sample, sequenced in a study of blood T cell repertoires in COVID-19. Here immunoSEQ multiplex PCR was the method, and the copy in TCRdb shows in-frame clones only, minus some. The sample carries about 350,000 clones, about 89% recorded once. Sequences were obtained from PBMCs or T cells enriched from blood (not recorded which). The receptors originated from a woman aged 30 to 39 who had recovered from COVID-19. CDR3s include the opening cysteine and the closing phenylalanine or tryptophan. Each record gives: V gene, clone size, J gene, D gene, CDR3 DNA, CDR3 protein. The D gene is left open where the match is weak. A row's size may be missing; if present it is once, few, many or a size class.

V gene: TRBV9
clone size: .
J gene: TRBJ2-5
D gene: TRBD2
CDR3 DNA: TGTGCCAGCAGCGGGGACGGGCTAGCGGGGGAGACCCAGTACTTC
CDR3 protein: CASSGDGLAGETQYF

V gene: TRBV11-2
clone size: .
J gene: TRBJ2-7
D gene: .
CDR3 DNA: TGTGCCAGCAGCTTAGTACTGGGCTTAAGCTCCTACGAGCAGTACTTC
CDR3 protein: CASSLVLGLSSYEQYF

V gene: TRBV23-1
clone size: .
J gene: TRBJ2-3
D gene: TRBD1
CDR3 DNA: TGCGCCAGCAGTCATCGGACAGGAAGCACAGATACGCAGTATTTT
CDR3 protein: CASSHRTGSTDTQYF

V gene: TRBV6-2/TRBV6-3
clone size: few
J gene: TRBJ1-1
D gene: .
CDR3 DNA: TGTGCCAGCAGTTACGACCCCGGGGGGACTGAAGCTTTCTTT
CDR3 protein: CASSYDPGGTEAFF

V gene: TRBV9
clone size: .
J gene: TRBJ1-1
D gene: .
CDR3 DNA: TGTGCCAGCAGCTCCTCCGGAGGAGCTATAGCTTTCTTT
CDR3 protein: CASSSSGGAIAFF

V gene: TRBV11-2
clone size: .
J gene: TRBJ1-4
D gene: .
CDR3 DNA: TGTGCCAGCAGCCTGGGGCTGGGGGGTGAAAAACTGTTTTTT
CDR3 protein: CASSLGLGGEKLFF

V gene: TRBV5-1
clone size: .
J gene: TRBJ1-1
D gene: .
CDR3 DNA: TGCGCCAGCAGCTTGTACCAGGGGTCTCTAGCTTTCTTT
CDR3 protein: CASSLYQGSLAFF

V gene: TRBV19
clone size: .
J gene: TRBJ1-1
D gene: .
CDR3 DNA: TGTGCCAGTAATCACAGGGACACTGAAGCTTTCTTT
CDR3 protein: CASNHRDTEAFF

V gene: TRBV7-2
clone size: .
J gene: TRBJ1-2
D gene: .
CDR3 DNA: TGTGCCAGCAGCTTAGCGCGTGGGCAGGGATTCGACTATGGCTACACCTTC
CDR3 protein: CASSLARGQGFDYGYTF

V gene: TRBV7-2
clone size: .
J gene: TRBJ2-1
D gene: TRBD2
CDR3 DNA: TGTGCCAGCACGGCGGGGGGTTCCTACAATGAGCAGTTCTTC
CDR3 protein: CASTAGGSYNEQFF

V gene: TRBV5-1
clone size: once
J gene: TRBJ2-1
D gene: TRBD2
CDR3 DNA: TGCGCCAGCAAACCGGGGGGTTCCTACAATGAGCAGTTCTTC
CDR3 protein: CASKPGGSYNEQFF

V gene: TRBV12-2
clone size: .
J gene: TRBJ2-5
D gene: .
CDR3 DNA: TGTGCAAGTCGCTTAGTCCGGGACAGGGGAGGTAGGGAGACCCAGTACTTC
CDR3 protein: CASRLVRDRGGRETQYF

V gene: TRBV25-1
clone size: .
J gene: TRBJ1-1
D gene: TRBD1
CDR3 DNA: TGTGCCAGCAGTGGGGGACAGGGGTTCAACACTGAAGCTTTCTTT
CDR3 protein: CASSGGQGFNTEAFF

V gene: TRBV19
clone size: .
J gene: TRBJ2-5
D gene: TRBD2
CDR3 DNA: TGTGCCAGTAGTCAAAGCTTTCGGCGGGGGGACCAAGAGACCCAGTACTTC
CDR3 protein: CASSQSFRRGDQETQYF

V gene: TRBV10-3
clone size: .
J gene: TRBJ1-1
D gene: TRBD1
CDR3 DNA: TGTGCCATCAGCCTGACAGGGGACATGAACACTGAAGCTTTCTTT
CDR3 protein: CAISLTGDMNTEAFF

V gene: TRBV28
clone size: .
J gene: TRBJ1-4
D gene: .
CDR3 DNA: TGTGCCAGCAGTTTAAGCAGGGCAAAACTGTTTTTT
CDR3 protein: CASSLSRAKLFF

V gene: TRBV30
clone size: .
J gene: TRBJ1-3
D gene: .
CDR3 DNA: TGTGCCTGGGGGCCCCAGGATTATTTCTCTGGAAACACCATATATTTT
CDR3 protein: CAWGPQDYFSGNTIYF

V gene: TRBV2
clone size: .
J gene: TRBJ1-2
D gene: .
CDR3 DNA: TGTGCCAGCATTCCCTTGGGGGGAAGCTATGGCTACACCTTC
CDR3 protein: CASIPLGGSYGYTF

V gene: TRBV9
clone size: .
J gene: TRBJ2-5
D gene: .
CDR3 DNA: TGTGCCAGCAGCCCCACTAAGCCCCAGTACTTC
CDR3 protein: CASSPTKPQYF

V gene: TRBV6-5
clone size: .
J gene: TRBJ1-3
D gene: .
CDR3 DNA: TGTGCCAGCAGACTCGCCCGCGGAAACACCATATATTTT
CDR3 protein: CASRLARGNTIYF

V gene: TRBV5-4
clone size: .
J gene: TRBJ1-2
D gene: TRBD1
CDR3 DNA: TGTGCCAGCAGCCAGGGGGGCTATGGCTACACCTTC
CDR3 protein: CASSQGGYGYTF

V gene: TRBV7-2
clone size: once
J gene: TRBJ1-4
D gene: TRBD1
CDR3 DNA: TGTGCCAGCAGTTCTAGCCGACAGGGTCGAAAACTGTTTTTT
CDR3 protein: CASSSSRQGRKLFF

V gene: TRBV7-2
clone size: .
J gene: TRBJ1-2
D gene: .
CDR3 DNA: TGTGCCAGCAGCCTCCACCCCGGGGGGGACCGTGGCTACACCTTC
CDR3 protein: CASSLHPGGDRGYTF

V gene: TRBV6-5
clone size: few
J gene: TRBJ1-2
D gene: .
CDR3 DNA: TGTGCCAGCAGCTCCGTTACAGGGTATCACTATGGCTACACCTTC
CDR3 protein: CASSSVTGYHYGYTF

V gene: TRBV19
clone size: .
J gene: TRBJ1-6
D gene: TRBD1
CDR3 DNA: TGTGCCAGTAGGCATCCGACAGGGGGCGATTCACCCCTCCACTTT
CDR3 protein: CASRHPTGGDSPLHF

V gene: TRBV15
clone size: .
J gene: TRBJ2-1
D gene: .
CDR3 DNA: TGTGCCACCAGCAGAGCGGGATCCTACAATGAGCAGTTCTTC
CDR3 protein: CATSRAGSYNEQFF

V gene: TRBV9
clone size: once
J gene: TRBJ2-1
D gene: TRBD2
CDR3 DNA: TGTGCCAGCAGCGTATCCGCGGGGGTTTCCTACAATGAGCAGTTCTTC
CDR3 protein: CASSVSAGVSYNEQFF

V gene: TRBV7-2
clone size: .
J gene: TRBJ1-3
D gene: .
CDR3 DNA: TGTGCCAGCAGCTTTGACAGGCTGGGTGGAAACACCATATATTTT
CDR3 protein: CASSFDRLGGNTIYF

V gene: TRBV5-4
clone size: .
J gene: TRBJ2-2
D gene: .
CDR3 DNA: TGTGCCAGCAGCTTGTCGGGGAGTACCGGGGAGCTGTTTTTT
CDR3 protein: CASSLSGSTGELFF

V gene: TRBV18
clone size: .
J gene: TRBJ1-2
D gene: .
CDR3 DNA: TGTGCCAGCTCACCACGGACAGACAAAGGGAACTATGGCTACACCTTC
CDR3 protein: CASSPRTDKGNYGYTF

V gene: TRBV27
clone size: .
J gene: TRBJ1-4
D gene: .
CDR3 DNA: TGTGCCAGCAGTTCAAACAAGGAGGTACTAAGACGGGAAAAACTGTTTTTT
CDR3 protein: CASSSNKEVLRREKLFF

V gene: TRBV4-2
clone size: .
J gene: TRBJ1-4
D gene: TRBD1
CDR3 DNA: TGTGCCAGCAGCCACGACAGGGGGCCTGGTGAAAAACTGTTTTTT
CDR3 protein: CASSHDRGPGEKLFF

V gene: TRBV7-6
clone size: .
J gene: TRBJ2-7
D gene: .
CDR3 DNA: TGTGCCAGCAGCTTGTTGAGCGGCGGAAACCCCTACGAGCAGTACTTC
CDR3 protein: CASSLLSGGNPYEQYF

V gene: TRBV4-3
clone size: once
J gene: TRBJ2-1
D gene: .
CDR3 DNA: TGCGCCAGCAGCCAAGATCGGTATTCGTACAATGAGCAGTTCTTC
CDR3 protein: CASSQDRYSYNEQFF

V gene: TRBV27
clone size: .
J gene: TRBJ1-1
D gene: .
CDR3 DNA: TGTGCCAGCTGGAGAGGGAGCGCTGAAGCTTTCTTT
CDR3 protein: CASWRGSAEAFF

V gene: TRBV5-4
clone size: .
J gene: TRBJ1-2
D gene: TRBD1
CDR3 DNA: TGTGCCAGCAGCGCTAAGCTCGGGACAGGGGATACCCTTAACTATGGCTACACCTTC
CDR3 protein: CASSAKLGTGDTLNYGYTF

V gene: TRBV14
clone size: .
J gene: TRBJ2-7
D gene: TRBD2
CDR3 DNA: TGTGCCAGCAGCCAAGTCCTAGCGGGGTACTACGAGCAGTACTTC
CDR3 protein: CASSQVLAGYYEQYF

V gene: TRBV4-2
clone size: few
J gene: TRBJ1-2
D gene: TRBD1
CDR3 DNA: TGTGCCAGCAGCCAGGTTAGTGCTCCGGGACAGACGACCCTCGAACCCTATGGCTACACCTTC
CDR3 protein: CASSQVSAPGQTTLEPYGYTF

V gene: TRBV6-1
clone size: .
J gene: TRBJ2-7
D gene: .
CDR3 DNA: TGTGCCAGCAGTGAGGGGGGTTTCGGAACTGCCTACGAGCAGTACTTC
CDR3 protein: CASSEGGFGTAYEQYF

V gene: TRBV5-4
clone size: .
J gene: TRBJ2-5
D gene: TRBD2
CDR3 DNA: TGTGCCAGCAGCTTTAGCGGGGGGGGGACCCAGTACTTC
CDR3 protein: CASSFSGGGTQYF

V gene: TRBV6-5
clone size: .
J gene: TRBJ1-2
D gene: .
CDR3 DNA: TGTGCCAGCAGTCAACAGGAGATATATATGGGTGGCTACACCTTC
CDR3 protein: CASSQQEIYMGGYTF

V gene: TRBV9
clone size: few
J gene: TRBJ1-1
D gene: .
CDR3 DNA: TGTGCCAGCAGCGTAGACCCGGGGGACACTGAAGCTTTCTTT
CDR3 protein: CASSVDPGDTEAFF

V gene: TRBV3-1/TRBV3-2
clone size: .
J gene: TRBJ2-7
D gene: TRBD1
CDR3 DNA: TGTGCCAGCAGCCAGGGACAGGGGTTGGACGAGCAGTACTTC
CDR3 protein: CASSQGQGLDEQYF

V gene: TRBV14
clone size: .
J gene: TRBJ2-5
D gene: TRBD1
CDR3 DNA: TGTGCCAGCAGCCAAGCGACAGGGAGTCGGCAAGAGACCCAGTACTTC
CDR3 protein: CASSQATGSRQETQYF

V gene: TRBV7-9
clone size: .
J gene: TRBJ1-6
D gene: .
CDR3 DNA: TGTGCCAGCAGCCCTCCTAGTCCTAATTCACCCCTCCACTTT
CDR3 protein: CASSPPSPNSPLHF

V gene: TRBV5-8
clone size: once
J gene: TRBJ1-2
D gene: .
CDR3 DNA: TGTGCCAGTTCAGACTATGGCTACACCTTC
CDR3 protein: CASSDYGYTF

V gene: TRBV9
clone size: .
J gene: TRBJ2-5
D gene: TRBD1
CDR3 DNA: TGTGCCAGCAGCGTAGTAACGTACAGGGGGCCGGAGACCCAGTACTTC
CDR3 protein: CASSVVTYRGPETQYF

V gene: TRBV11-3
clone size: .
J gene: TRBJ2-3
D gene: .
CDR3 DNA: TGTGCCAGCAGCTTAGGGGCTCCCGGAGATACGCAGTATTTT
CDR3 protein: CASSLGAPGDTQYF

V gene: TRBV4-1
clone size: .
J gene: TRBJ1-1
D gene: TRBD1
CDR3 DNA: TGCGCCAGCAGCCAAGGCGGCGTAGGAAGGTGGACAGGGAGGAACACTGAAGCTTTCTTT
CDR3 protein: CASSQGGVGRWTGRNTEAFF

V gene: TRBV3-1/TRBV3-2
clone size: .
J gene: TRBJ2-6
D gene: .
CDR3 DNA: TGTGCCAGCAGCACCCTTTCCCAGGGTCCCCCTGGGGCCAACGTCCTGACTTTC
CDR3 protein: CASSTLSQGPPGANVLTF

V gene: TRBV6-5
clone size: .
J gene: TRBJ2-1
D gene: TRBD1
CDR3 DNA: TGTGCCAGCAGTCGCCTGGGACAGGGGGACCATGAGCAGTTCTTC
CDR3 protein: CASSRLGQGDHEQFF

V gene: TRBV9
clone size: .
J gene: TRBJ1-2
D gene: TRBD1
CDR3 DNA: TGTGCCAGCAGCGCCGCGACAGGGCGCGGGGGCTACACCTTC
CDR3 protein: CASSAATGRGGYTF

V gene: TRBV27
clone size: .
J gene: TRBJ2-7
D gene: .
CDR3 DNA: TGTGCCAGCAGTCCCAGGGCGGGGTTTCGGGACGAGCAGTACTTC
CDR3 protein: CASSPRAGFRDEQYF

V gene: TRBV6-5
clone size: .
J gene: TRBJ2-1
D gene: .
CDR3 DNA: TGTGCCAGCAGTTACTCCCTTGACAATGAGCAGTTCTTC
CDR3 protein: CASSYSLDNEQFF

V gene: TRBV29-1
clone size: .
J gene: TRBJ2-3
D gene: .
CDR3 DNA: TGCAGCGTTGAAGAGCCAGGGCCAGATACGCAGTATTTT
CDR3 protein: CSVEEPGPDTQYF